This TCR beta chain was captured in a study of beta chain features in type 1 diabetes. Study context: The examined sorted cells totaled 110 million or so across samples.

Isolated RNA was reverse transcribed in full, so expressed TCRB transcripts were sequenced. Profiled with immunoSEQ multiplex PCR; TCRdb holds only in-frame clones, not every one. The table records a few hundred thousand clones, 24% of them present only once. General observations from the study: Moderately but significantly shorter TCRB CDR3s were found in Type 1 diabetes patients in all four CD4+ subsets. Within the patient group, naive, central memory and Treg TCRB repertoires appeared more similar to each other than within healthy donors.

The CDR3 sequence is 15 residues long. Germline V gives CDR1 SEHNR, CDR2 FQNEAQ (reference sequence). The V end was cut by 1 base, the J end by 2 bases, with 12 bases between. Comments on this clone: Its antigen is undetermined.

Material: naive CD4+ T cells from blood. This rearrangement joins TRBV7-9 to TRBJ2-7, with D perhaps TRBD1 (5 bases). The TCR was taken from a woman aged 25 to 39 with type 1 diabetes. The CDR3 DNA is TGTGCCAGCAGCTTAGATCGACAGAAGCCCTACGAGCAGTACTTC. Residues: CASSLDRQKPYEQYF.